The entry below gives a single T cell receptor (beta chain) sequence along with its context. The antigen is undetermined. This sample stems from a study of shared clonotypes between healthy human individuals. Study details: Per donor, three plates held CD4 naive cells, three held CD4 memory, two held CD8 naive and one held CD8 memory. Study-level points and caveats: It was the few donors that limited the genetic and exposure-history diversity represented. Rarefaction exposed incomplete sorted-subset sequencing despite large depth.

The naive CD8 fraction comprised CD45RO-negative cells positively selected for CCR7 and excluded terminally differentiated effector memory CD45RA+ cells. It was at deep level that the assay was run. Method: immunoSEQ multiplex PCR; TCRdb's copy keeps in-frame clones and lacks some. The sample lists hundreds of thousands of clones; about 96% were seen once. The CDR3 length is 12 residues. Trimming cost V 0 bases and J 4 bases, with 5 bases left between them. Germline CDR1 and CDR2: SGHDT and YYEEEE. V gene TRBV5-6 combines with J gene TRBJ2-7; no definite D call. This clonotype was sampled from a woman in her twenties or thirties in good health. Sequenced: naive CD8+ T cells sorted from blood. For the CDR3, the DNA is TGTGCCAGCAGCTTGGCCCGGTACGAGCAGTACTTC. Its protein is CASSLARYEQYF.